A single sample is the source of the 18 T cell receptor beta chains below, sequenced in a study of immune characterization of retroperitoneal liposarcoma. A single record per CDR3 protein comes from TCRdb applying MiXCR to the PCR reads. The sample yields some 10,000 distinct CDR3 sequences, 27% seen once. The sequencing input was tumor tissue. These receptors were taken from a female donor with retroperitoneal liposarcoma.

This clonotype was seen just once. The chain recombines TRBV27 with TRBJ1-1; D ambiguous. Per the germline V gene, CDR1 is MNHEY and CDR2 is SMNVEV (reference sequence). CDR3 length: 13 residues. V was trimmed by 6 bases and J by 0 bases, leaving 8 bases between them. The DNA of the CDR3 is TGTGCCAGCAGGATCTTACTGAACACTGAAGCTTTCTTT. Translating it yields CASRILLNTEAFF.

This clonotype has only a few counts. It may be a read error: a sequence one base away is much more abundant. V and J are TRBV6-6 and TRBJ2-5, with unresolved D. This CDR3 has 14 residues. The germline V gene has CDR1 MNHNY and CDR2 SVGAGI (reference sequence). For the CDR3, the DNA is TGTGCCAGCAGTTACTCCCGCAGGCAAGAGACCCAGGACTTC. This encodes CASSYSRRQETQDF.

The V gene is TRBV6-1, the J gene TRBJ2-1; TRBD1 aligns across 11 bases. Matching the DNA end better, TRBJ2-7 makes the J call doubtful. Germline V CDR1 and CDR2: MNHNS, SASEGT. CDR3 length equals 15 residues. For the CDR3, the DNA is TGTGCCAGCAGTGTAGTAGGACAGGGGGCTTACGAGCAGTACTTC. It specifies CASSVVGQGAYEQYF.

This clonotype showed up just a few times. The rearrangement uses TRBV11-2 and TRBJ2-3; D remains ambiguous. The CDR3 consists of 12 residues. The V end was cut by 0 bases, the J end by 5 bases, with 3 bases between. Germline values: CDR1 SGHAT, CDR2 FQNNGV. CDR3 nucleotide sequence: TGTGCCAGCAGCTTAGAGGGAGATACGCAGTATTTT. Translated, it gives CASSLEGDTQYF. Using reference TRBV11-2 and TRBJ2-3 for the parts outside the CDR3, the full variable domain is EAGVAQSPRYKIIEKRQSVAFWCNPISGHATLYWYQQILGQGPKLLIQFQNNGVVDDSQLPKDRFSAERLKGVDSTLKIQPAKLEDSAVYLCASSLEGDTQYFGPGTRLTVL.

This clonotype is medium-sized (0.01 to 0.1%) in the sample. V and J are TRBV12-3 or TRBV12-4 and TRBJ2-3; D ambiguous. CDR3 length equals 17 residues. V was shortened by 1 base and J by 0 bases, with 14 bases between the two germline ends. The CDR3: CASSLGHMAPSTDTQYF. The DNA of the CDR3 is TGTGCCAGCAGTTTAGGTCATATGGCTCCTAGCACAGATACGCAGTATTTT.

CDR3 loop: CASSLEGARNQPQHF. The CDR3 DNA sequence: TGCGCCAGCAGCTTGGAGGGGGCACGCAATCAGCCCCAGCATTTT. The rearrangement uses TRBV5-1 and TRBJ1-5; 7 bases match TRBD1. With V trimmed by 0 bases and J by 2 bases, 2 bases remained unmatched. This CDR3 contains 15 residues. Looked up from germline, CDR1 is SGHRS and CDR2 is YFSETQ. The full variable domain, rest sourced from reference TRBV5-1 and TRBJ1-5, is KAGVTQTPRYLIKTRGQQVTLSCSPISGHRSVSWYQQTPGQGLQFLFEYFSETQRNKGNFPGRFSGRQFSNSRSEMNVSTLELGDSALYLCASSLEGARNQPQHFGDGTRLSIL.

Only one count was recorded for this clonotype. The gene calls are TRBV6-1 and TRBJ2-1, with D possibly matching TRBD2 (5 bases). The end of the DNA aligns better with TRBJ2-5, so the J call may be wrong. Germline V gene data show CDR1 as MNHNS and CDR2 as SASEGT. There are 13 residues in the CDR3. The CDR3 sequence is CASSEGPRRVQYF. The CDR3 DNA is TGTGCCAGCAGTGAAGGCCCCAGGCGGGTCCAGTACTTC.

This chain uses TRBV6-1 with TRBJ2-3; 8 bases are shared with TRBD2. CDR1 and CDR2 (germline): MNHNS, SASEGT. The V gene end was trimmed by 6 bases and the J gene end by 4 bases; junction bases not matched to a gene: 9. The CDR3 has 15 amino acids. The CDR3 DNA follows: TGTGCCAGCAGGGAGCAAGCGGGAGCCGCAGATACGCAGTATTTT. As protein: CASREQAGAADTQYF.

This clonotype is classed as medium-sized. The rearrangement joins TRBV6-1 to TRBJ2-1, with 12 bases fitting TRBD2. From germline, CDR1 is MNHNS and CDR2 SASEGT. CDR3 size: 13 residues. The ends lost 3 bases at V and 13 bases at J; junction bases unmatched: 4. Here the CDR3 reads CASSDWTSGVQFF. CDR3 DNA: TGTGCCAGCAGTGATTGGACTAGCGGGGTCCAGTTCTTC.

V gene TRBV7-3 combines with J gene TRBJ2-1; either TRBD1 or TRBD2 may fit D (5 bases each). Germline CDR1 SGHTA, CDR2 FQGTGA. Trimming took 5 bases from V and 9 from J, leaving 17 bases between them. The CDR3 consists of 14 residues. The CDR3 DNA reads as TGTGCCAGCAGCCCAACGGGGACCAAAGGTGAGCAGTTCTTC. Protein product: CASSPTGTKGEQFF.

In its sample, this clonotype was seen a few times. This rearrangement joins TRBV12-3 or TRBV12-4 to TRBJ2-2, with TRBD1 identical over 7 bases. The length of the CDR3 is 16 residues. V shed 4 bases, J shed 5 bases, and the junction held 10 bases outside the gene matches. The CDR3 DNA reads as TGTGCCAGCAGTTCTAAGGGGGCGGGTTGGACCGGGGAGCTGTTTTTT. This codes for CASSSKGAGWTGELFF.

This clonotype was recorded at least ten times. The chain has TRBV4-1 and TRBJ2-1, with TRBD2 matching 11 bases. CDR1 is MGHRA, CDR2 YSYEKL, per germline. The CDR3 extends over 13 amino acids. V gave up 1 base and J gave up 16 bases; unmatched junction bases: 6. CDR3 nucleotides: TGCGCCAGCAGCCAAGGACTAGCGGGACCCATTTTCTTC. Residues: CASSQGLAGPIFF.

The chain joins TRBV7-1 to TRBJ2-1; the D gene could be TRBD1 or TRBD2 (6 bases each). TRBV7-1 carries the ORF label, with uncertain function. The CDR3 is 12 amino acids. The V and J ends lost 6 bases and 9 bases respectively, with 12 bases between them. CDR3 DNA sequence: TGTGCCAGCAGAGGGGGGACCCCTGAGCAGTTCTTC. Translation gives CASRGGTPEQFF.

As to this clonotype: The junction shows a germline mismatch at one end, possibly a read error. This chain links TRBV7-6 with TRBJ2-5, with 7 bases matching TRBD2. Germline CDR1 SGHVS, CDR2 FNYEAQ. The CDR3 loop spans 16 amino acids. CDR3 loop: CASSFETSHPPDEQYF. In DNA, the CDR3 is TGTGCTAGCAGCTTCGAGACTAGCCACCCCCCCGATGAGCAGTACTTC. Full variable domain (rest looked up from reference TRBV7-6 and TRBJ2-5): GAGVSQSPRYKVTKRGQDVALRCDPISGHVSLYWYRQALGQGPEFLTYFNYEAQQDKSGLPNDRFSAERPEGSISTLTIQRTEQRDSAMYRCASSFETSHPPDEQYFGPGTRLLVL.

This clonotype has only one observation. The chain is built from TRBV24-1 and TRBJ2-3; D unresolved. The J call may be mistaken, given a closer DNA end match to TRBJ2-1. The CDR3 has 14 residues. Germline CDR1 KGHDR, CDR2 SFDVKD. This CDR3 reads CATSDEGFQETQFF. The CDR3 region has the DNA TGTGCCACCAGTGATGAAGGGTTCCAAGAGACCCAGTTCTTC.

This clonotype was seen a handful of times. V gene TRBV12-5 combines with J gene TRBJ1-5; D is unclear. Germline V gives CDR1 LGHNT, CDR2 FRNRAP. The V end was cut by 1 base, the J end by 4 bases, with 8 bases between. The CDR3 loop spans 14 amino acids. The CDR3 reads CASGLGGRNQPQHF. The CDR3 DNA reads TGTGCTAGTGGTTTGGGTGGGAGGAATCAGCCCCAGCATTTT.

This chain's CDR3 is CASSLEDSTDTQYF. The CDR3 DNA sequence: TGTGCCAGCAGCTTAGAGGACAGCACAGATACGCAGTATTTT. The chain joins TRBV11-3 to TRBJ2-3; D unclear. Per germline, CDR1 SGHNT and CDR2 YENEEA. The CDR3 spans 14 residues. V shed 0 bases and J shed 0 bases, with 4 bases lying between them.

This clonotype was counted between two and nine times. The rearrangement joins TRBV28 to TRBJ2-1; D might be TRBD1 or TRBD2, each matching 5 bases. The ends were cut back, 4 bases at V and 6 bases at J, with 19 bases in the middle. Germline V gene sequence: CDR1 MDHEN, CDR2 SYDVKM. The CDR3 length is 16 residues. In DNA, the CDR3 is TGTGCCAGCAGTTCCCCTCGGGACCCGCGAGGCAATGAGCAGTTCTTC. Translation: CASSSPRDPRGNEQFF. Using reference TRBV28 and TRBJ2-1 for the parts outside the CDR3, the full variable domain is DVKVTQSSRYLVKRTGEKVFLECVQDMDHENMFWYRQDPGLGLRLIYFSYDVKMKEKGDIPEGYSVSREKKERFSLILESASTNQTSMYLCASSSPRDPRGNEQFFGPGTRLTVL.